Below are 28 T cell receptor beta chains sequenced from a single sample in a study of beta chain features in type 1 diabetes. Study-level points and caveats: Type 1 diabetes patients showed a moderate but significant shortening of TCRB CDR3s in all four CD4+ subsets.

Antigens for these TCRs are unknown. Sequencing targeted expressed TCRB transcripts, as all isolated RNA had been reverse transcribed. Profiling relied on immunoSEQ multiplex PCR, and the TCRdb table lists in-frame clones only, not all of them. Here the sample spans fewer than 350,000 clones, around 16% being singletons. The sample consisted of naive CD4+ T cells from blood. Receptor source: a man aged 18 to 29 with type 1 diabetes.

This clone has a handful of counts. As DNA, the CDR3 is TGCAGCGTTGAATTGTTAGCGGGGTTAGAGACCCAGTACTTC. Protein: CSVELLAGLETQYF. This sequence joins TRBV29-1 and TRBJ2-5; TRBD2 agrees at 8 bases. V lost 2 bases, J lost 4 bases, and 6 bases stayed unmatched. CDR1 is SQVTM, CDR2 ANQGSEA, per germline. The CDR3 contains 14 residues.

The chain joins TRBV5-4 to TRBJ1-1; 7 nucleotides agree with TRBD1. The germline gives CDR1 SGHNT, CDR2 YYREEE (reference sequence). The CDR3 totals 14 residues. Trimming removed 6 bases from V and 5 bases from J; junction bases left unmatched: 10. The CDR3 sequence: CASISGTDRTEAFF. Written as DNA, the CDR3 is TGTGCCAGCATCTCGGGGACAGACCGAACTGAAGCTTTCTTT.

This clone was counted between two and nine times. The CDR3 nucleotides read TGCGCCAGCAGCCAGAGCTCTAGTGGGGGGGCCAACGAGCAGTACTTC. Its translation: CASSQSSSGGANEQYF. V and J are TRBV4-3 and TRBJ2-7; a weak D match, TRBD2 (7 bases). Trimming took off 3 bases at V and 5 bases at J, with 20 bases between the two ends. Germline V lookup: CDR1 LGHNA, CDR2 YSLEER. The CDR3 loop spans 16 amino acids.

V gene TRBV4-1 combines with J gene TRBJ2-3; 10 positions match TRBD2. Germline assignment: CDR1 MGHRA and CDR2 YSYEKL. The CDR3 is 13 residues long. J lost 10 bases, V lost 3 bases, and 4 bases had no gene match. The DNA of the CDR3 is TGCGCCAGCAGCCAGGCAGGACTAGCGGCGCAGTATTTT. Its protein product is CASSQAGLAAQYF.

The rearrangement uses TRBV30 and TRBJ2-1, with 12 bases lining up with TRBD2. Trimming cost V 3 bases and J 7 bases; bases outside gene matches: 7. The CDR3 runs 15 residues. Germline V gene lookup returns CDR1 GTSNPN and CDR2 SVGIG (reference sequence). CDR3: CAWRLLAGGLNEQFF. CDR3 coding DNA: TGTGCCTGGAGGCTCCTAGCGGGGGGGCTTAATGAGCAGTTCTTC. Full variable domain (missing parts from reference TRBV30 and TRBJ2-1): SQTIHQWPATLVQPVGSPLSLECTVEGTSNPNLYWYRQAAGRGLQLLFYSVGIGQISSEVPQNLSASRPQDRQFILSSKKLLLSDSGFYLCAWRLLAGGLNEQFFGPGTRLTVL.

J is TRBJ1-5 and V is TRBV29-1, with no clear D. Trimming removed 4 bases at V and 5 bases at J, with 9 bases between. The CDR3 covers 12 residues. Germline CDR1 SQVTM, CDR2 ANQGSEA. As DNA, the CDR3 is TGCAGCGTTGGTGAGGGCGATCAGCCCCAGCATTTT. Residues: CSVGEGDQPQHF.

This chain joins TRBV5-3 and TRBJ2-1, with 9 bases matching TRBD2. TRBV5-3 is sorted into the ORF group, with uncertain function. The CDR3 sequence is 18 residues long. The junction had 11 bases not matched to a gene; V was cut back by 4 bases and J by 0 bases. In DNA form, the CDR3 reads TGTGCCAGAAGCCATTTCCAATTAGCGGGAGTCTCCTACAATGAGCAGTTCTTC. It codes for CARSHFQLAGVSYNEQFF.

This clone appeared a few times. The V and J genes are TRBV6-5 and TRBJ2-3; D remains unclear. V shed 6 bases and J shed 2 bases, with 15 bases lying between them. This CDR3 comprises 15 residues. CDR1 is MNHEY and CDR2 is SVGAGI in the germline V gene. The CDR3 here is CASSPWHLVTDTQYF. The CDR3 nucleotides are TGTGCCAGCAGCCCCTGGCACCTTGTCACAGATACGCAGTATTTT.

As DNA, the CDR3 is TGCAGCGTTGAAACAGGGGGAGTCTCTGAAGCTTTCTTT. Its translation is CSVETGGVSEAFF. This sequence joins TRBV29-1 and TRBJ1-1, with 8 bases fitting TRBD1. Germline CDR1 SQVTM, CDR2 ANQGSEA. The V gene end was trimmed by 2 bases and the J gene end by 6 bases; junction bases not matched to a gene: 5. The length of the CDR3 is 13 residues.

The genes are TRBV7-2 and TRBJ2-6; 8 nucleotides match TRBD2. The V gene's germline CDR1 is SGHTA and CDR2 FQGNSA. V was clipped by 3 bases and J by 2 bases; unmatched bases: 6. The CDR3 is 17 residues long. The CDR3 reads CASSFLTGGAGANVLTF. The DNA of the CDR3 is TGTGCCAGCAGCTTTCTTACCGGGGGGGCTGGGGCCAACGTCCTGACTTTC.

This clone was detected a few times. V usage is TRBV6-5 and J usage is TRBJ2-5; TRBD2 agrees at 10 bases. Germline CDR1 reads MNHEY; CDR2 reads SVGAGI. The CDR3 is made up of 14 amino acids. The J segment lost 3 bases and the V segment lost 8 bases, leaving 6 bases of the junction unmatched. As DNA, the CDR3 is TGTGCCAGCCGCAGGACTAGCGGAAAAGAGACCCAGTACTTC. Encoded protein: CASRRTSGKETQYF.

The chain links TRBV7-9 to TRBJ1-5, with TRBD1 matching 9 bases. The CDR3 runs 15 residues. CDR1 is SEHNR, CDR2 FQNEAQ, per germline (reference sequence). Trimming took 5 bases from V and 3 from J; bases not matched to a gene: 5. The DNA of the CDR3 is TGTGCCAGCAGCCTCGGGACAGGGTTCAATCAGCCCCAGCATTTT. Protein: CASSLGTGFNQPQHF.

This rearrangement joins TRBV5-4 to TRBJ2-1, with D possibly being TRBD2 (7 bases). The length of the CDR3 is 16 residues. Germline-derived CDR1 and CDR2 are SGHNT and YYREEE (reference sequence). Between the trimmed V and J ends, which lost 6 bases and 6 bases, there was a span of 22 bases. The CDR3 is CASNRGGGTVSNEQFF. In DNA, the CDR3 is TGTGCCAGCAACAGAGGGGGGGGTACTGTAAGCAATGAGCAGTTCTTC.

This clone came up a few times. The chain couples TRBV28 to TRBJ2-7, with D unresolved. Trimming shortened V by 8 bases and J by 2 bases, and 10 bases separated the two germline ends. This CDR3 is 12 amino acids long. Germline V lookup: CDR1 MDHEN, CDR2 SYDVKM. The CDR3 sequence: CASEKYTYEQYF. The CDR3 DNA reads as TGTGCCAGCGAGAAGTATACCTACGAGCAGTACTTC.

This chain links TRBV7-2 with TRBJ2-5, with 12 nucleotides matching TRBD2. The CDR3 has 16 amino acids. CDR1 and CDR2 (germline): SGHTA, FQGNSA. J gave up 4 bases and V 5 bases, and 8 bases lay outside the gene matches. The CDR3 region has the DNA TGTGCCAGCAGCACCTCTAGCGGGAGGGCCGGAGAGACCCAGTACTTC. Translated: CASSTSSGRAGETQYF.

This clone was picked up a small number of times. The chain carries TRBV2 and TRBJ2-7; 7 positions agree with TRBD2. CDR1 and CDR2 (germline): SNHLY, FYNNEI. This CDR3 region has 12 residues. V was clipped by 6 bases and J by 7 bases; unmatched bases: 6. CDR3 DNA: TGTGCCAGCAGAGCGACTAGCCTGGAGCAGTACTTC. This gives the protein CASRATSLEQYF.

The chain combines TRBV14 with TRBJ2-1; TRBD1 agrees at 9 bases. The V and J ends lost 5 bases and 12 bases, in that order; junction bases with no gene match: 11. Looked up from germline, CDR1 is SGHDN and CDR2 is FVKESK. The CDR3 is 14 residues long. CDR3 sequence reads: CASSKDRGGTGQFF. The CDR3 bases are TGTGCCAGCAGCAAGGACAGGGGAGGGACGGGGCAGTTCTTC.

This clone was recorded many times. The rearrangement joins TRBV13 to TRBJ2-5; tentative D call: TRBD2 (7 bases). Per the germline V gene, CDR1 is PRHDT and CDR2 is FYEKMQ (reference sequence). The CDR3 is 14 amino acids. V shed 3 bases and J shed 5 bases, with 13 bases lying between them. The CDR3 DNA is TGTGCCAGCAGCTTGGCGGGGGCCGGTGAGACCCAGTACTTC. Its translation: CASSLAGAGETQYF.

On this clone itself: Additional DNA sequences in this sample encode the identical CDR3. The chain couples TRBV7-2 to TRBJ2-3; no clear D. Deletions cut 2 bases from V and 0 bases from J, with 6 bases between. CDR3 length: 14 amino acids. Germline V lookup: CDR1 SGHTA, CDR2 FQGNSA. CDR3 nucleotides: TGTGCCAGCAGCTTAAGGCGGAGCACAGATACGCAGTATTTT. Its protein product is CASSLRRSTDTQYF.

There are a few counts of this clone. The V gene is TRBV5-1, the J gene TRBJ1-1, with TRBD1 matching over 8 bases. Germline V gene sequence: CDR1 SGHRS, CDR2 YFSETQ. V lost 0 bases to trimming and J lost 5 bases; unmatched junction nucleotides: 6. The CDR3 loop spans 15 amino acids. The CDR3 sequence is CASSLETGGRTEAFF. The CDR3 nucleotides read TGCGCCAGCAGCTTGGAAACAGGGGGGAGAACTGAAGCTTTCTTT.

V and J are TRBV4-1 and TRBJ2-1, with TRBD1 matching over 7 bases. Germline V gene lookup returns CDR1 MGHRA and CDR2 YSYEKL. Trimming at V came to 3 bases and at J to 4 bases, leaving 3 bases not matched to a gene. This CDR3 contains 14 residues. CDR3 protein: CASSHLGQYNEQFF. CDR3 sequence (DNA): TGCGCCAGCAGCCATCTGGGACAGTACAATGAGCAGTTCTTC.

The chain couples TRBV28 to TRBJ1-2; the match to TRBD1 covers 10 bases. Per germline, CDR1 MDHEN and CDR2 SYDVKM. This CDR3 spans 13 amino acids. J lost 6 bases, V lost 5 bases, and 3 bases had no gene match. The CDR3 DNA reads as TGTGCCAGCAGTCTGACAGGGGGCAATGGCTACACCTTC. It translates to CASSLTGGNGYTF.

The chain recombines TRBV2 with TRBJ2-7, with 9 bases that match TRBD1. The germline V gene has CDR1 SNHLY and CDR2 FYNNEI. The CDR3 loop spans 14 amino acids. J was trimmed by 5 bases and V by 6 bases; bases with no gene match: 8. For the CDR3, the DNA is TGTGCCAGCAGCGATGACAGGGGGGTGGACGAGCAGTACTTC. Protein sequence: CASSDDRGVDEQYF.

The genes are TRBV30 and TRBJ2-2; tentatively, D is TRBD2 (5 bases). The CDR3 consists of 14 residues. The germline V gene encodes CDR1 GTSNPN and CDR2 SVGIG (reference sequence). V was pared by 8 bases and J by 8 bases, with 21 bases between. The DNA for the CDR3 is TGTGCCGGGGATGCGGGCCCTTCAGTTGGGGAGCTGTTTTTT. Its protein product is CAGDAGPSVGELFF.

CDR3 DNA sequence: TGTGCCAGCAGTTTACAGGGGGGCGATGAGCAGTTCTTC. Protein sequence: CASSLQGGDEQFF. V and J are TRBV27 and TRBJ2-1, with D perhaps TRBD1 (7 bases). The germline V and J ends were trimmed by 2 bases and 8 bases, with 10 bases remaining between them. This CDR3 is 13 amino acids long. Germline V gives CDR1 MNHEY, CDR2 SMNVEV (reference sequence).

The CDR3, as DNA: TGCAGCGTTGCCCGCAGGTTGAACACTGAAGCTTTCTTT. Translation gives CSVARRLNTEAFF. The genes are TRBV29-1 and TRBJ1-1; D remains ambiguous. CDR3 size: 13 residues. Trimming stripped 4 bases from V and 0 bases from J, with 9 bases between. Looked up from germline, CDR1 is SQVTM and CDR2 is ANQGSEA.

This clone was seen a handful of times. This chain links TRBV9 with TRBJ2-2; 8 positions agree with TRBD1. With V trimmed by 3 bases and J by 3 bases, 1 base remained unmatched. Germline V lookup: CDR1 SGDLS, CDR2 YYNGEE. The CDR3 spans 14 residues. DNA of the CDR3: TGTGCCAGCAGCGAGACAGGGGACACCGGGGAGCTGTTTTTT. Its protein is CASSETGDTGELFF.

The chain combines TRBV6-5 with TRBJ2-5; D is uncertain. The CDR3 sequence is 12 residues long. Trimming cost V 5 bases and J 5 bases, with 9 bases left between them. The germline CDR1 and CDR2 sequences are MNHEY and SVGAGI. The CDR3 is CASSPRGETQYF. CDR3 DNA: TGTGCCAGCAGTCCACGAGGCGAGACCCAGTACTTC.